Listed below are T cell receptor beta chains from one sample, sequenced in a study of cytomegalovirus exposure and HLA in healthy donors. The assay was immunoSEQ multiplex PCR, and TCRdb's table has in-frame clones only and misses some. The table has roughly 140,000 clones, roughly 92% seen once. Sequenced material: PBMCs. The receptors stem from a man between 18 and 35 years old in good health and CMV-seronegative. CDR3s include the opening cysteine and the closing phenylalanine or tryptophan. The D gene is left open where the match is weak. Rows give clone size only sometimes, using once, few, many, or a class for an expanded clone.

j_call | v_call | clone_size | d_call | cdr3_aa | cdr3_nt
TRBJ1-1 | TRBV10-3 | - | - | CAISESGAVNTEAFF | TGTGCCATCAGTGAGTCGGGGGCGGTGAACACTGAAGCTTTCTTT
TRBJ2-1 | TRBV4-2 | many | - | CASSQDASLIYNEQFF | TGTGCCAGCAGCCAAGATGCTAGTTTGATCTACAATGAGCAGTTCTTC
TRBJ1-1 | TRBV6-1 | few | - | CASSLKLNTEAFF | TGTGCCAGCAGTCTAAAACTGAACACTGAAGCTTTCTTT
TRBJ2-2 | TRBV15 | few | TRBD1 | CATSARQGGTGELFF | TGTGCCACCAGCGCCCGACAGGGGGGCACCGGGGAGCTGTTTTTT
TRBJ2-1 | TRBV11-3 | - | - | CASTQGSTSYNEQFF | TGTGCCAGCACCCAGGGGTCTACATCCTACAATGAGCAGTTCTTC
TRBJ1-2 | TRBV6-5 | - | - | CASSEGFQGYTF | TGTGCCAGCAGCGAGGGTTTTCAGGGCTACACCTTC
TRBJ1-1 | TRBV5-1 | - | - | CASSLDRVPEAFF | TGCGCCAGCAGCTTGGACAGAGTACCCGAAGCTTTCTTT
TRBJ1-2 | TRBV9 | - | - | CASSANSGYGYTF | TGTGCCAGCAGCGCGAACAGTGGCTATGGCTACACCTTC
TRBJ2-5 | TRBV9 | - | - | CASSEVGAGTREKETQYF | TGTGCCAGCAGTGAGGTGGGGGCTGGGACACGAGAGAAAGAGACCCAGTACTTC
TRBJ2-2 | TRBV5-1 | once | - | CASSLRPRTVDTGELFF | TGCGCCAGCAGCTTGAGACCCAGGACAGTCGACACCGGGGAGCTGTTTTTT
TRBJ1-2 | TRBV4-1 | few | - | CASSQERQHYGYTF | TGCGCCAGCAGCCAAGAACGACAGCACTATGGCTACACCTTC
TRBJ1-5 | TRBV19 | few | - | CASSQTTISNQPQHF | TGTGCCAGTAGCCAAACAACAATTAGCAATCAGCCCCAGCATTTT
TRBJ1-3 | TRBV19 | - | - | CASRSSFSGNTIYF | TGTGCCAGTAGATCCTCTTTCTCTGGAAACACCATATATTTT
TRBJ2-7 | TRBV2 | once | - | CASSEGGLSSYEQYF | TGTGCCAGCAGTGAAGGGGGACTCAGCTCCTACGAGCAGTACTTC
TRBJ2-1 | TRBV7-9 | - | - | CASSPTSRNEQFF | TGTGCCAGCAGCCCAACTAGCAGAAATGAGCAGTTCTTC
TRBJ1-2 | TRBV7-9 | - | TRBD1 | CASSFPVGTVAPPVF | TGTGCCAGCAGCTTCCCGGTCGGGACAGTAGCCCCGCCCGTCTTC
TRBJ2-1 | TRBV15 | few | - | CATSSQGRGNEQFF | TGTGCCACCAGCTCGCAGGGGCGAGGGAATGAGCAGTTCTTC
TRBJ2-7 | TRBV18 | - | - | CASSPATVLYEQYF | TGTGCCAGCTCACCGGCGACAGTTCTCTACGAGCAGTACTTC
TRBJ1-2 | TRBV6-1 | - | - | CASSEARTGKGVRYGYTF | TGTGCCAGCAGTGAAGCCCGGACTGGGAAGGGGGTGAGGTATGGCTACACCTTC
TRBJ1-5 | TRBV10-3 | - | - | CAIRLPIDQPQHF | TGTGCCATCAGATTACCGATAGATCAGCCCCAGCATTTT
TRBJ2-1 | TRBV15 | - | TRBD1 | CATSGPLTGATLSSYNEQFF | TGTGCCACCAGCGGACCCCTGACAGGGGCGACCCTAAGCTCCTACAATGAGCAGTTCTTC
TRBJ2-7 | TRBV2 | - | TRBD1 | CASPAGTGSSYEQYF | TGTGCCAGCCCGGCCGGGACAGGCTCATCCTACGAGCAGTACTTC
TRBJ2-1 | TRBV5-1 | - | TRBD2 | CASSLGTSGRNEQFF | TGCGCCAGCAGCTTGGGGACTAGCGGACGGAATGAGCAGTTCTTC
TRBJ1-1 | TRBV13 | - | - | CASSYAGGGFAEAFF | TGTGCCAGCAGCTATGCAGGCGGGGGCTTCGCTGAAGCTTTCTTT
TRBJ2-7 | TRBV27 | - | - | CASSFFPRDNPYEQYF | TGTGCCAGCAGTTTTTTCCCCCGGGACAACCCCTACGAGCAGTACTTC
TRBJ2-1 | TRBV4-3 | - | TRBD2 | CASSQKGGPPRDNEQFF | TGCGCCAGCAGCCAAAAGGGAGGGCCCCCTAGGGACAATGAGCAGTTCTTC
TRBJ1-1 | TRBV25-1 | - | - | CASSDRMLYGNTEAFF | TGTGCCAGCAGTGATCGAATGTTGTACGGGAACACTGAAGCTTTCTTT
TRBJ2-1 | TRBV5-5 | - | - | CASSLIPAELLNNEQFF | TGTGCCAGCAGCTTGATTCCGGCAGAACTACTAAACAATGAGCAGTTCTTC
TRBJ2-1 | TRBV11-3 | - | TRBD2 | CASSLGEGVSYNEQFF | TGTGCCAGCAGCTTAGGGGAGGGAGTGTCCTACAATGAGCAGTTCTTC
TRBJ2-5 | TRBV30 | - | TRBD2 | CAWSGGPGETQYF | TGTGCCTGGTCGGGAGGGCCTGGTGAGACCCAGTACTTC
TRBJ2-7 | TRBV27 | - | - | CASSLFTVSSEQYF | TGTGCCAGCAGTTTATTCACTGTCTCGTCCGAGCAGTACTTC
TRBJ2-3 | TRBV2 | - | - | CASRTTTYSDTQYF | TGTGCCAGCAGGACTACGACGTATTCGGATACGCAGTATTTT
TRBJ1-1 | TRBV7-9 | - | - | CASSEQGRGTEAFF | TGTGCCAGCAGCGAACAGGGTCGTGGTACTGAAGCTTTCTTT
TRBJ1-2 | TRBV27 | - | TRBD1 | CASSLAIDRDGYTF | TGTGCCAGCAGTTTGGCCATAGACAGGGATGGCTACACCTTC
TRBJ2-1 | TRBV10-2 | once | TRBD2 | CASSRTSGGAYNEQFF | TGCGCCAGCAGTCGGACTAGCGGGGGGGCCTACAATGAGCAGTTCTTC
TRBJ1-2 | TRBV18 | - | TRBD1 | CASSRDRVTYGYTF | TGTGCCAGCTCACGCGACAGGGTTACCTATGGCTACACCTTC
TRBJ2-7 | TRBV6-1 | - | - | CASSEGVGGGSYEQYF | TGTGCCAGCAGTGAAGGGGTGGGAGGGGGCTCCTACGAGCAGTACTTC
TRBJ2-3 | TRBV2 | - | - | CASSDSSADTDTQYF | TGTGCCAGCAGTGACTCTAGCGCGGACACAGATACGCAGTATTTT
TRBJ1-1 | TRBV11-2 | - | - | CASSLVAPGDTEAFF | TGTGCCAGCAGCTTAGTGGCGCCGGGAGACACTGAAGCTTTCTTT